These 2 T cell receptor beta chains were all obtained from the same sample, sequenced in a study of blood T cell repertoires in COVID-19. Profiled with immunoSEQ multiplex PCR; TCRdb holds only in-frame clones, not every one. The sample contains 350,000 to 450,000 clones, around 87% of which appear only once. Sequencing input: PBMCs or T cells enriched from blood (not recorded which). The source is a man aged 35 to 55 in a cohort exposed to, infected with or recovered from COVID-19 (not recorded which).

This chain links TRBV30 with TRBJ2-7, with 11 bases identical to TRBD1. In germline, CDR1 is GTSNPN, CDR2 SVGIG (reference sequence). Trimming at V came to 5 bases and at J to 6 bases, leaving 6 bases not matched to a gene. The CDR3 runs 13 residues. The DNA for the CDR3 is TGTGCCTGGTCCCGGACAGGGGGCAGCGAGCAGTACTTC. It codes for CAWSRTGGSEQYF. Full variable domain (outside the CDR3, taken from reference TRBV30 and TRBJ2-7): SQTIHQWPATLVQPVGSPLSLECTVEGTSNPNLYWYRQAAGRGLQLLFYSVGIGQISSEVPQNLSASRPQDRQFILSSKKLLLSDSGFYLCAWSRTGGSEQYFGPGTRLTVT.

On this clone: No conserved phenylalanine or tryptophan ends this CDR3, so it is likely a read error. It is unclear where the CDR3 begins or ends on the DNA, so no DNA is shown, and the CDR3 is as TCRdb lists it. This CDR3 is CSVGGGGS. The rearrangement links TRBV29-1 to TRBJ1-5. The CDR3 has 8 amino acids, counting both end residues. Per the germline V gene, CDR1 is SQVTM and CDR2 is ANQGSEA.